One and the same sample provided the 9 T cell receptor beta chains below, sequenced in a study of blood T cell repertoires in COVID-19. TCRdb's table, derived via immunoSEQ multiplex PCR, lists solely in-frame clones and lacks some. The data show about 97,000 clones, with around nine tenths seen just once and 1.9% held by the top ten. The sequencing input was peripheral blood. These receptors were taken from a woman between 50 and 59 years old with COVID-19, enrolled during active disease.

The V gene is TRBV2, the J gene TRBJ2-2, with 7 bases that match TRBD1. Germline V lookup: CDR1 SNHLY, CDR2 FYNNEI. V trimming: 4 bases; J trimming: 7 bases; junction bases outside the gene matches: 21. The CDR3 is 19 amino acids. CDR3 nucleotides: TGTGCCAGCAGTGGTCCGGGACAGCCGCCGAGGCGGTCTAGCGGGGAGCTGTTTTTT. Protein: CASSGPGQPPRRSSGELFF.

Written as DNA, the CDR3 is TGCGCCAGCAGCTTCCCGACAGACACAGATACGCAGTATTTT. Its translation: CASSFPTDTDTQYF. This sequence joins TRBV5-1 and TRBJ2-3, with D possibly TRBD1 on 5 matching bases. The CDR3 is 14 residues long. The germline gives CDR1 SGHRS, CDR2 YFSETQ. Trimming cost V 2 bases and J 2 bases, with 9 bases left between them.

For the CDR3, the DNA is TGTGCCAGCAGCTCTCGGAGCTTCAAAGCTCCCGGGGAGCTGTTTTTT. It specifies CASSSRSFKAPGELFF. The V call is TRBV13, the J call TRBJ2-2, with D unclear. Germline lookup yields CDR1 PRHDT and CDR2 FYEKMQ (reference sequence). Trimming shortened V by 4 bases and J by 6 bases, and 18 bases separated the two germline ends. The length of the CDR3 is 16 residues.

This clone was counted only a few times. V and J are TRBV28 and TRBJ2-5, with TRBD2 matching over 14 bases. Germline values: CDR1 MDHEN, CDR2 SYDVKM. This CDR3 region has 17 residues. V dropped 2 bases and J dropped 5; count of bases not matched to a gene: 7. CDR3 amino acids: CASSLPRLAGGRETQYF. The CDR3 region has the DNA TGTGCCAGCAGTTTACCCCGACTAGCGGGGGGGCGGGAGACCCAGTACTTC.

This chain links TRBV4-3 with TRBJ1-2, with D possibly TRBD1 on 5 matching bases. V was trimmed by 0 bases and J by 4 bases, leaving 9 bases between them. CDR1 and CDR2 (germline): LGHNA, YSLEER. There are 14 residues in the CDR3. CDR3 nucleotide sequence: TGCGCCAGCAGCCAAGATCGGACATTCTATGGCTACACCTTC. This gives the protein CASSQDRTFYGYTF.

The chain joins TRBV5-1 to TRBJ1-1; no definite D call. In germline, CDR1 is SGHRS, CDR2 YFSETQ. Trimming removed 2 bases from V and 3 bases from J, with 11 bases in between. The CDR3 consists of 14 residues. The CDR3 reads CASSFRGPDTEAFF. CDR3 nucleotides: TGCGCCAGCAGCTTTCGGGGTCCCGACACTGAAGCTTTCTTT.

The chain uses TRBV27 and TRBJ1-5, with D maybe TRBD1 (6 bases). CDR3 length equals 15 residues. The ends were cut back, 6 bases at V and 2 bases at J, with 14 bases in the middle. CDR1 and CDR2 from the germline V gene are MNHEY and SMNVEV (reference sequence). For the CDR3, the DNA is TGTGCCAGCAGATCAGGGGTCGGAGGCAATCAGCCCCAGCATTTT. It yields the protein CASRSGVGGNQPQHF.

The CDR3 region has the DNA TGTGCCAGCAGCCCCAGGCAGGGTGGCACCGGGGAGCTGTTTTTT. As protein: CASSPRQGGTGELFF. V gene TRBV9 combines with J gene TRBJ2-2, with D perhaps TRBD1 (5 bases). Germline CDR1 SGDLS, CDR2 YYNGEE. This CDR3 spans 15 amino acids. The V and J ends lost 4 bases and 4 bases respectively, with 14 bases between them.

The chain has TRBV4-2 and TRBJ1-2; 9 bases align to TRBD1. In germline, CDR1 is LGHNA, CDR2 YNFKEQ. The CDR3 contains 16 residues. Trimming took 0 bases from V and 3 from J; bases not matched to a gene: 5. The CDR3 here is CASSQDGGQGYYGYTF. The CDR3 coding sequence is TGTGCCAGCAGCCAAGATGGGGGACAGGGATACTATGGCTACACCTTC.